This T cell receptor beta chain was sequenced during a study of shared clonotypes between healthy human individuals. TCRdb's copy holds only in-frame clones and misses some; the assay was immunoSEQ multiplex PCR. The repertoire holds over 400,000 clones, with 90% to 96% as singletons. Sample: naive CD4+ T cells sorted from blood. As for subset: CD45RA+ positively selected. This sequence was found in a woman between 25 and 40 years old in good health.

The chain's CDR3 is CASRKTGGIGNEKLFF. The DNA for the CDR3 is TGTGCCAGCAGGAAGACAGGGGGTATTGGTAATGAAAAACTGTTTTTT. V gene TRBV2 combines with J gene TRBJ1-4; 9 bases are a match to TRBD1. This CDR3 comprises 16 residues. Germline V gene data show CDR1 as SNHLY and CDR2 as FYNNEI. V dropped 6 bases and J dropped 4; count of bases not matched to a gene: 9.